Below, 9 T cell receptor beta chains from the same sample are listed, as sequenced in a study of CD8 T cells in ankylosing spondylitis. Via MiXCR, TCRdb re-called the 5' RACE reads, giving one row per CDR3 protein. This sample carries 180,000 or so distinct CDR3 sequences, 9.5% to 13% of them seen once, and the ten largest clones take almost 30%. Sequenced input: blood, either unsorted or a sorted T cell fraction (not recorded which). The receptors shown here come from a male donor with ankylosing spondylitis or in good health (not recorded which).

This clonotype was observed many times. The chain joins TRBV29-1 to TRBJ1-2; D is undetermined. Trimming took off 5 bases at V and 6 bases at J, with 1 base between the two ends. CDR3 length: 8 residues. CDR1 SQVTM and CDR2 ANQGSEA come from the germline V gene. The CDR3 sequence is CSVNGYTF. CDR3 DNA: TGCAGCGTTAATGGCTACACCTTC.

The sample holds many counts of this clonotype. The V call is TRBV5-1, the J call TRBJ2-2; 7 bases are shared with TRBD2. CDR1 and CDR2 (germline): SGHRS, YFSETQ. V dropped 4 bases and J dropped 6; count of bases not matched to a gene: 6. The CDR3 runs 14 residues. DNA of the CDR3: TGCGCCAGCAGCCCTTGGGGGGGAGCCGGGGAGCTGTTTTTT. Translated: CASSPWGGAGELFF.

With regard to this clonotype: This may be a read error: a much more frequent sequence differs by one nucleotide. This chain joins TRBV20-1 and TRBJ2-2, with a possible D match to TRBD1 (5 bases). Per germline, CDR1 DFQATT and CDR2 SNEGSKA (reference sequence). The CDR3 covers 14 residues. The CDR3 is CSARDRVRTEELFF. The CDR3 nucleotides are TGCAGTGCTAGAGACAGGGTCAGAACCGAGGAGCTGTTTTTT.

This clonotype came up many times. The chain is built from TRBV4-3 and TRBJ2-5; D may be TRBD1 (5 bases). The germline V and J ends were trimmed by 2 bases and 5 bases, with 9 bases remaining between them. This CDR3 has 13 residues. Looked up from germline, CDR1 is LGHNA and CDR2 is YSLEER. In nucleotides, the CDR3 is TGCGCCAGCAGCCAAATTTCAGGGGAGACCCAGTACTTC. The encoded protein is CASSQISGETQYF.

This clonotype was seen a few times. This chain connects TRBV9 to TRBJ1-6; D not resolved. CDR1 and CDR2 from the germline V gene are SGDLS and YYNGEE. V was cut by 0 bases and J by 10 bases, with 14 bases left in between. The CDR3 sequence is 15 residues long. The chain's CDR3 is CASSVAVSRGSPLHF. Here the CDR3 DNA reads TGTGCCAGCAGCGTAGCGGTTTCCCGGGGATCACCCCTCCACTTT.

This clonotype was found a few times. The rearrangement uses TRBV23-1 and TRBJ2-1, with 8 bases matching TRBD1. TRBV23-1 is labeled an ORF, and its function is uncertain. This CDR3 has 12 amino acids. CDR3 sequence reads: CAGQGALDEQFF. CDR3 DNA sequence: TGCGCAGGCCAGGGGGCGCTTGATGAGCAGTTCTTC.

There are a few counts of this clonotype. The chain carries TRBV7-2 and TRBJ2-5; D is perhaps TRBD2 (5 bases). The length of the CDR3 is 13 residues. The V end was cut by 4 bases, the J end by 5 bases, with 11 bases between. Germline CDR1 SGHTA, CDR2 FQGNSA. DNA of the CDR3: TGTGCCAGCAGCTCGAGACTACCTGAGACCCAGTACTTC. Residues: CASSSRLPETQYF.

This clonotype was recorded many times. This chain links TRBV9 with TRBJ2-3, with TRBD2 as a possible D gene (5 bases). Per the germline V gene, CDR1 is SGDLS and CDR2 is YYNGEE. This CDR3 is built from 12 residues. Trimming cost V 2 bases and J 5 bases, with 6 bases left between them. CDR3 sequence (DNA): TGTGCCAGCAGCGTTAGCGTAGATACGCAGTATTTT. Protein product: CASSVSVDTQYF.

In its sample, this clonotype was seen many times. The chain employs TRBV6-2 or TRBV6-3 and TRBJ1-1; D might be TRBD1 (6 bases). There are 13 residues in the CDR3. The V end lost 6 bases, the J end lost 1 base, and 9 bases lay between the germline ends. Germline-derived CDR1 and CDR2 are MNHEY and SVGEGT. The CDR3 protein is CASRRDTNTEAFF. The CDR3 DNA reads TGTGCCAGCAGACGGGACACGAACACTGAAGCTTTCTTT.